Below, one T cell receptor (beta chain) is given with its context. The record originates from a study of blood T cell repertoires in COVID-19. The CDR3 has 14 amino acids. Germline CDR1 and CDR2: MNHEY and SVGAGI. V was trimmed by 6 bases and J by 8 bases, leaving 17 bases between them. The protocol was immunoSEQ multiplex PCR, while the TCRdb copy is restricted to in-frame clones and leaves out a portion. In the table there are about 170,000 clones, roughly 80% of which are singletons. The sequenced material came from peripheral blood. The rearrangement links TRBV6-5 to TRBJ2-1; unclear D gene. The source of this sequence is a man in his 70s with active or convalescent COVID-19. The CDR3 nucleotides read TGTGCCAGCAGGTCCCCCGTCGTGGGCGATGAGCAGTTCTTC. It is translated as CASRSPVVGDEQFF.